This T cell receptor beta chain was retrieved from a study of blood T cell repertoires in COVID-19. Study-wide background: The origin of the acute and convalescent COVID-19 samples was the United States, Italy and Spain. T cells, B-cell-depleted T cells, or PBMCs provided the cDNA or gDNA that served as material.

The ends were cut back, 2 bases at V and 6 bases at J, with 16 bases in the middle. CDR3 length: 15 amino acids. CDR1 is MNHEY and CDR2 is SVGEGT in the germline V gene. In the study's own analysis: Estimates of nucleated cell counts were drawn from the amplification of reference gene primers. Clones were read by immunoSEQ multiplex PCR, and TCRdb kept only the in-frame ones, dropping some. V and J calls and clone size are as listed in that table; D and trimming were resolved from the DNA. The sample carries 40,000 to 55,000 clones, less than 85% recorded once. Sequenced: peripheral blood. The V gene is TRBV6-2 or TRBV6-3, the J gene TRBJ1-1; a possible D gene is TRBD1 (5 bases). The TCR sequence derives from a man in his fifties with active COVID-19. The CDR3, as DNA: TGTGCCAGCAGTTACCTCAAGACCGGGGGTGCTGAAGCTTTCTTT. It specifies CASSYLKTGGAEAFF.